This T cell receptor beta chain stems from a study of T cell responses to AZD1222 COVID-19 vaccine. Trimming removed 1 base at V and 10 bases at J, with 7 bases between. This CDR3 region has 11 residues. Per germline, CDR1 SEHNR and CDR2 FQNEAQ (reference sequence). The method was immunoSEQ multiplex PCR; TCRdb's version includes in-frame clones alone and lacks a portion of them. Of around 50,000 clones listed, 80% to 90% are singletons. The sequence was obtained from an adult who received the AZD1222 COVID-19 vaccine. V is TRBV7-9 and J is TRBJ1-2; no clear D gene. The sample here was peripheral blood, taken 28 days after the second AZD1222 dose. DNA for the CDR3: TGTGCCAGCAGCTTAGTAGCGACCTACACCTTC. Its translation: CASSLVATYTF.